The TCR beta chain described here comes from a study of T cell responses to AZD1222 COVID-19 vaccine. The wider study: Combined were second doses at about 4 or about 12 weeks. Study results and limitations: Spike-specific TCR breadth and depth both grew after two AZD1222 doses. The peak T cell response came first, and repertoires were sampled only after it.

As regards this clone: Its antigen is unknown.

CDR3 length: 16 residues. Per the germline V gene, CDR1 is WNHNN and CDR2 is SYGVQD (reference sequence). Trimming cost V 4 bases and J 1 base; bases outside gene matches: 5. Repertoires were generated with immunoSEQ multiplex PCR, while TCRdb's copy carries only in-frame clones and drops some. The sample lists approximately 190,000 clones; under 95% were seen once. The sequence was obtained from an adult in good health. The chain links TRBV10-1 to TRBJ2-2; 8 bases are a match to TRBD1. Sequenced material: peripheral blood, taken on day 0 of AZD1222 vaccination. Here the CDR3 DNA reads TGCGCCAGCAGTGTTACCGGGACAGGGAACACCGGGGAGCTGTTTTTT. Its protein is CASSVTGTGNTGELFF.